One and the same sample provided the 8 T cell receptor beta chains below, sequenced in a study of spatial heterogeneity in lung cancer. TCRdb re-called the 5' RACE reads through MiXCR, storing one row per CDR3 protein. The sample lists 35,000 to 55,000 distinct CDR3 sequences; around 7% were seen once. Time point specified: sample taken at primary tumor resection. This specimen was PBMCs, taken at surgery. Receptor source: a female donor with early-stage non-small cell lung cancer.

This clonotype was counted ten times or more. The chain has TRBV6-1 and TRBJ1-1; D is undetermined. Trimming left V 6 bases short and J 0 bases short, with 14 bases between. The CDR3 runs 15 residues. CDR1 MNHNS and CDR2 SASEGT come from the germline V gene. CDR3 sequence reads: CASRAPQAMNTEAFF. The CDR3 DNA reads TGTGCCAGCAGGGCCCCCCAGGCGATGAACACTGAAGCTTTCTTT.

Concerning this clonotype itself: Since a much larger clone is just one base distant, this may be a read error. The chain links TRBV7-8 to TRBJ2-2; no firm D call. CDR3 length: 13 residues. V was cut by 5 bases and J by 6 bases, with 10 bases left in between. CDR1 and CDR2 (germline): SGHVS, FQNEAQ. The CDR3 sequence: CASSGTESGELFF. The CDR3 nucleotides are TGTGCCAGCAGCGGAACAGAGTCCGGGGAGCTGTTTTTT.

The chain couples TRBV12-3 or TRBV12-4 to TRBJ1-6; D unresolved. Trimming took off 3 bases at V and 7 bases at J, with 16 bases between the two ends. This CDR3 spans 16 amino acids. The CDR3 loop reads CASSLWISGENSPLHF. The CDR3, as DNA: TGTGCCAGCAGTTTGTGGATCTCGGGTGAGAATTCACCCCTCCACTTT.

This clonotype was observed a handful of times. The gene calls are TRBV7-2 and TRBJ1-1; possible D gene TRBD1, 5 bases. V lost 5 bases and J lost 1, with 8 bases in between. The CDR3 runs 13 residues. Per the germline V gene, CDR1 is SGHTA and CDR2 is FQGNSA. The CDR3 bases are TGTGCCAGCAGCGTGACAGAGAACACTGAAGCTTTCTTT. It translates to CASSVTENTEAFF.

This clonotype was found many times. The junction differs from germline at one of its ends, possibly a read error. The chain uses TRBV28 and TRBJ2-5; 11 nucleotides line up with TRBD2. Germline V gene lookup returns CDR1 MDHEN and CDR2 SYDVKM. The CDR3 consists of 15 residues. The CDR3 is CASSLKVLAGGQRLF. For the CDR3, the DNA is TGTGCCAGCAGTTTAAAAGTCCTAGCGGGGGGCCAAAGACTATTC.

This clonotype was found many times. V is TRBV2 and J is TRBJ2-2; 10 nucleotides agree with TRBD1. CDR3 length: 17 residues. V was clipped by 6 bases and J by 0 bases; unmatched bases: 7. Germline loops: CDR1 SNHLY, CDR2 FYNNEI. CDR3 protein: CASRTGQGVANTGELFF. CDR3 nucleotides: TGTGCCAGCAGGACAGGACAGGGGGTAGCGAACACCGGGGAGCTGTTTTTT. The full variable domain, in which reference TRBV2 and TRBJ2-2 provide the parts outside the CDR3, is EPEVTQTPSHQVTQMGQEVILRCVPISNHLYFYWYRQILGQKVEFLVSFYNNEISEKSEIFDDQFSVERPDGSNFTLKIRSTKLEDSAMYFCASRTGQGVANTGELFFGEGSRLTVL.

This clonotype occurred many times. This chain links TRBV6-5 with TRBJ1-6; no reliable D call. The CDR3 is made up of 17 amino acids. The V and J ends lost 6 bases and 7 bases respectively, with 22 bases between them. CDR1 is MNHEY, CDR2 SVGAGI, per germline. CDR3 sequence: CASRQKTPNRYNSPLHF. Written as DNA, the CDR3 is TGTGCCAGCAGACAAAAGACCCCCAACCGGTACAATTCACCCCTCCACTTT.

The chain employs TRBV12-3 or TRBV12-4 and TRBJ1-1; weak D call: TRBD1 (5 bases). This CDR3 has 15 residues. The ends were cut back, 6 bases at V and 1 base at J, with 15 bases in the middle. DNA of the CDR3: TGTGCCAGCAGCCCCCTGGGTGGGGGGAACACTGAAGCTTTCTTT. Amino acid sequence: CASSPLGGGNTEAFF.